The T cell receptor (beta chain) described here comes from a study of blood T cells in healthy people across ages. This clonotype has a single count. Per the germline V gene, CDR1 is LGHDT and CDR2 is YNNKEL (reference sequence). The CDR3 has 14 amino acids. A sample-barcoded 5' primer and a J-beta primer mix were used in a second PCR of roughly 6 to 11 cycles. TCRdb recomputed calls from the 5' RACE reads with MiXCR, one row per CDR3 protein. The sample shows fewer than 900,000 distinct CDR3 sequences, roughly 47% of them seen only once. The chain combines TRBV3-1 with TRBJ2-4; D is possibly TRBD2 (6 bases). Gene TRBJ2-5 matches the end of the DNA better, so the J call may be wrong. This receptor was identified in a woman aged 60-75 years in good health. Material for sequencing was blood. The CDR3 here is CASSQEGPGGTQYF. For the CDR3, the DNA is TGTGCCAGCAGCCAAGAAGGCCCCGGGGGGACCCAGTACTTC.